These T cell receptor beta chains were read from a single sample in a study of shared clonotypes between healthy human individuals. Some clones are missing from TCRdb's copy, which holds only in-frame ones; the method was immunoSEQ multiplex PCR. The repertoire includes hundreds of thousands of clones, around 74% of them detected once, and approximately 10% sits in the top ten. The sample consisted of memory CD4+ T cells sorted from blood. The origin of the receptors is a man between 25 and 39 years old in good health. Each CDR3 is given without its conserved first and last residue. The order of the fields is J gene, V gene, clone size, CDR3 protein. Not all rows give a size; the values are once, few, many and, for expanded clones, a class.

TRBJ2-5 TRBV5-6 NA ASSLADRAQETQY
TRBJ2-5 TRBV5-1 NA ASSPRGAETQY
TRBJ2-7 TRBV18 NA ASSPDLRDEQY
TRBJ2-7 TRBV19 NA ASTKSWDSSYEQY
TRBJ1-5 TRBV28 NA ASERQAGGNQPQH
TRBJ2-6 TRBV5-1 NA ASSLQTGTRLTGANVLT
TRBJ1-3 TRBV7-8 NA ASSLVTGNLGRSGNTIY
TRBJ1-4 TRBV5-1 NA ASSLGTGGEKLF
TRBJ2-2 TRBV29-1 once SAGSQNTGELF
TRBJ2-3 TRBV5-6 once ASSLGRGTDTQY
TRBJ2-5 TRBV6-1 NA ASSEQGAKETQY
TRBJ1-5 TRBV9 NA ASSVDVDQPQH
TRBJ2-7 TRBV7-2 NA ASSLAGGRPSYEQY
TRBJ1-5 TRBV5-5 NA ASSFSVGGFLPQH
TRBJ2-5 TRBV5-5 NA ASSLAPGEETQY
TRBJ2-4 TRBV7-6 NA ASSLKAGGPKNIQY
TRBJ2-2 TRBV11-2 NA ASSSGLAATGELF
TRBJ1-3 TRBV27 NA ASSGGRGSGNTIY
TRBJ2-7 TRBV5-1 NA ASSLASGGAPYEQY
TRBJ2-5 TRBV10-2 once ASSDWKKTQY
TRBJ2-1 TRBV10-1 NA ATQPGTSNEQF
TRBJ2-7 TRBV29-1 NA SVVAGGNYEQY
TRBJ2-2 TRBV5-4 NA ASSLGGRSNTGELF
TRBJ1-1 TRBV2 NA ASSRQGALETEAF
TRBJ1-2 TRBV5-8 once ASSLTGGSGYT
TRBJ2-7 TRBV10-3 NA AIRSSGTSYEQY
TRBJ2-3 TRBV9 NA ASSVLHREDTQY
TRBJ2-7 TRBV5-1 NA ASSLVVAGTGREQY
TRBJ1-5 TRBV10-2 once VSSDSAGRDQPQH
TRBJ2-3 TRBV9 NA ASSVAGPDTQY
TRBJ2-4 TRBV2 NA ASMRLAGGPAKNIQY
TRBJ1-1 TRBV29-1 NA SGQQGMNTEAF
TRBJ2-4 TRBV27 few ASSLEMGIIQY
TRBJ2-3 TRBV5-1 NA ASSFGTGNTDTQY
TRBJ2-5 TRBV5-1 NA ASSSGGQYAPETQY
TRBJ1-5 TRBV7-9 NA ASSADLANQPQH
TRBJ1-4 TRBV9 NA ASSAQGTPGLYEKLF
TRBJ2-1 TRBV25-1 NA ASSDNLAGRQDEQF
TRBJ2-5 TRBV19 NA ASSITGGKTQY
TRBJ2-7 TRBV27 NA ASSLRGRGEQY
TRBJ2-3 TRBV5-4 NA ASSLAPSGSKY
TRBJ2-1 TRBV12-5 NA ASGLSRGFSYNEQF
TRBJ2-1 TRBV18 NA ASSAGLYNEQF
TRBJ2-1 TRBV5-1 NA ASSLTLGRRHNEQF
TRBJ1-2 TRBV11-2 once ASSLPGAPTYGYT
TRBJ2-7 TRBV10-3 few AAGVVHEQY
TRBJ2-3 TRBV5-6 NA ASSRLDGADTQY
TRBJ2-1 TRBV7-2 NA ASTKRFPSGSRSYNEQF
TRBJ2-1 TRBV7-9 few ASSLAGTLNEQF
TRBJ1-1 TRBV27 NA ASRRNRGRAGGEAF
TRBJ2-2 TRBV18 NA ASSPRTSGTGELF
TRBJ1-1 TRBV2 NA ASADRNQGEAF
TRBJ2-5 TRBV5-4 NA ASSRSVQETQY
TRBJ2-7 TRBV30 NA AWTGTGALYYEQY
TRBJ2-7 TRBV4-2 NA ASSQVVARERQY
TRBJ2-7 TRBV2 NA ASSERSGQGASEQY
TRBJ2-1 TRBV15 NA ATSRDTGSSYNEQF